This T cell receptor (beta chain) originates from a study of beta chain features in type 1 diabetes. Study-level points and caveats: In all four CD4+ subsets, TCRB CDR3 length was significantly, moderately reduced in type 1 diabetes. Because the template was cDNA, high-expressing cells might be over-represented.

Sequenced material consisted of expressed TCRB transcripts (all of the isolated RNA was reverse transcribed). Sequenced by immunoSEQ multiplex PCR; TCRdb stores in-frame clones only, minus some. The sample has some 200,000 clones, under 20% seen once. As for this clone: The antigen remains undetermined.

The source material was naive CD4+ T cells from blood. This clonotype was sampled from a young man with type 1 diabetes.

This CDR3 is CASSSWETQYF. CDR3 bases: TGTGCCAGCAGCTCATGGGAGACCCAGTACTTC. V gene TRBV7-8 combines with J gene TRBJ2-5; D remains ambiguous. V was shortened by 4 bases and J by 5 bases, with 5 bases between the two germline ends. This CDR3 has 11 residues. The germline V gene encodes CDR1 SGHVS and CDR2 FQNEAQ. Full variable domain (outside the CDR3, taken from reference TRBV7-8 and TRBJ2-5): GAGVSQSPRYKVAKRGQDVALRCDPISGHVSLFWYQQALGQGPEFLTYFQNEAQLDKSGLPSDRFFAERPEGSVSTLKIQRTQQEDSAVYLCASSSWETQYFGPGTRLLVL.